Given below is one T cell receptor (beta chain) in context. This specimen belongs to a study of blood T cell repertoires in COVID-19. Study as a whole: The United States, Italy and Spain supplied acute and convalescent COVID-19 samples. T cells, B-cell-depleted T cells, or PBMCs provided the cDNA or gDNA that served as material.

Per the original data handling: From reference gene primer amplification, estimates of nucleated cell counts were derived. Profiled with immunoSEQ multiplex PCR; TCRdb holds only in-frame clones, not every one. The V and J calls and clone size are taken from that table; D and trimming were inferred from the DNA. The table includes fewer than 200,000 clones, 82% detected once. Sequenced material: peripheral blood. The clonotype originates from a woman aged 70-85 years with acute or convalescent COVID-19.

DNA for the CDR3: TGCAGCGTTGACCAAACCGGGACAGAGAACACTGAAGCTTTCTTT. Translated: CSVDQTGTENTEAFF. The rearrangement joins TRBV29-1 to TRBJ1-1; 7 nucleotides align to TRBD1. CDR1 is SQVTM, CDR2 ANQGSEA, per germline. The CDR3 sequence is 15 residues long. After removal of 3 bases from V and 1 base from J, the junction contained 8 bases not matched to a gene.